This T cell receptor beta chain was sequenced in a study of blood T cell repertoires in COVID-19. About the research overall: COVID-19 samples from acute and convalescent phases originated in the United States, Italy and Spain.

Measured with immunoSEQ multiplex PCR; TCRdb has only the in-frame clones, and not every one. In the table there are about 250,000 clones, roughly 90% of which are singletons. Sequenced sample: peripheral blood. This TCR came from a woman aged 40 to 55 who had recovered from COVID-19.

This CDR3 reads CASSVRPGGTLLIYNEQFF. CDR3 bases: TGTGCCAGCAGCGTGAGGCCGGGAGGGACTCTTTTGATCTACAATGAGCAGTTCTTC. The rearrangement links TRBV9 to TRBJ2-1, with 8 bases fitting TRBD2. Germline loops: CDR1 SGDLS, CDR2 YYNGEE. V dropped 2 bases and J dropped 3; count of bases not matched to a gene: 16. This CDR3 is built from 19 residues.